The 26 T cell receptor beta chains reported below all come from one sample, sequenced in a study of T cell responses to AZD1222 COVID-19 vaccine. Some clones are missing from TCRdb's copy, which holds only in-frame ones; the method was immunoSEQ multiplex PCR. The repertoire holds about 150,000 clones, 94% seen once, with roughly 1.3% in the top ten. The material sequenced was peripheral blood, taken on day 0 of AZD1222 vaccination. These receptors were obtained from an adult in good health.

The chain links TRBV28 to TRBJ1-2; no clear D. CDR1 is MDHEN, CDR2 SYDVKM, per germline. Trimming stripped 8 bases from V and 0 bases from J, with 7 bases between. The CDR3 has 12 residues. CDR3 DNA sequence: TGTGCCAGCCGGGTCTCTAACTATGGCTACACCTTC. The encoded protein is CASRVSNYGYTF.

The chain combines TRBV4-1 with TRBJ1-3, with TRBD1 as a possible D gene (5 bases). CDR3 length: 15 amino acids. Germline CDR1 is MGHRA and CDR2 is YSYEKL. The ends were cut back, 6 bases at V and 0 bases at J, with 12 bases in the middle. CDR3 loop: CASSPDTLSGNTIYF. DNA for the CDR3: TGCGCCAGCAGTCCGGACACTCTCTCTGGAAACACCATATATTTT.

The genes are TRBV9 and TRBJ2-1, with 7 bases fitting TRBD2. The J segment lost 8 bases and the V segment lost 0 bases, leaving 8 bases of the junction unmatched. This CDR3 comprises 15 residues. CDR1 and CDR2 from the germline V gene are SGDLS and YYNGEE. DNA for the CDR3: TGTGCCAGCAGCGTAGGCGGCGGGGGTACGGATGAGCAGTTCTTC. This translates into CASSVGGGGTDEQFF.

A single count supports this clone. The rearrangement joins TRBV5-6 to TRBJ2-1; TRBD2 aligns across 9 bases. J gave up 10 bases and V 4 bases, and 6 bases lay outside the gene matches. The length of the CDR3 is 13 residues. Germline V CDR1 and CDR2: SGHDT, YYEEEE. The CDR3 loop is CASSRAGGGEQFF. For the CDR3, the DNA is TGTGCCAGCAGCCGAGCGGGGGGCGGGGAGCAGTTCTTC.

V usage is TRBV9 and J usage is TRBJ2-3; 7 bases agree with TRBD1. V gave up 4 bases and J gave up 7 bases; unmatched junction bases: 6. The CDR3 is made up of 13 amino acids. Germline V lookup: CDR1 SGDLS, CDR2 YYNGEE. The CDR3 loop is CASSFGQANTQYF. CDR3 DNA: TGTGCCAGCAGCTTCGGACAGGCGAATACGCAGTATTTT.

The chain links TRBV29-1 to TRBJ1-4; 10 bases line up with TRBD1. There are 13 residues in the CDR3. Germline CDR1 is SQVTM and CDR2 is ANQGSEA. The J segment lost 8 bases and the V segment lost 4 bases, leaving 4 bases of the junction unmatched. The CDR3 nucleotides are TGCAGCGTTGGGGGGACAGGGGACGAAAAACTGTTTTTT. Its translation: CSVGGTGDEKLFF.

This sequence joins TRBV4-3 and TRBJ1-1; D perhaps matches TRBD1 (6 bases). The V end was cut by 5 bases, the J end by 3 bases, with 13 bases between. The CDR3 extends over 14 amino acids. The V gene's germline CDR1 is LGHNA and CDR2 YSLEER. Here the CDR3 reads CASSNDRFYTEAFF. The CDR3 coding sequence is TGCGCCAGCAGCAACGACAGGTTTTACACTGAAGCTTTCTTT.

This chain uses TRBV5-4 with TRBJ2-5, with D perhaps TRBD2 (7 bases). V shed 4 bases and J shed 5 bases, with 18 bases lying between them. Germline loops: CDR1 SGHNT, CDR2 YYREEE (reference sequence). There are 15 residues in the CDR3. DNA of the CDR3: TGTGCCAGCAGCGCGGTTGAGGGGGGAGGGGAGACCCAGTACTTC. Encoded protein: CASSAVEGGGETQYF.

The sample holds one count of this clone. V is TRBV28 and J is TRBJ2-6; D gene unclear. This CDR3 is 16 amino acids long. CDR1 and CDR2 from the germline V gene are MDHEN and SYDVKM. With 1 base removed from V and 1 base from J, the gap between germline ends came to 8 bases. The CDR3 coding sequence is TGTGCCAGCAGTTTATTCGGTGTGTCTGGGGCCAACGTCCTGACTTTC. It specifies CASSLFGVSGANVLTF. The complete variable domain, with remaining parts taken from reference TRBV28 and TRBJ2-6, reads DVKVTQSSRYLVKRTGEKVFLECVQDMDHENMFWYRQDPGLGLRLIYFSYDVKMKEKGDIPEGYSVSREKKERFSLILESASTNQTSMYLCASSLFGVSGANVLTFGAGSRLTVL.

This chain uses TRBV2 with TRBJ1-2; tentative D call: TRBD1 (6 bases). V gave up 9 bases and J gave up 3 bases, with 23 bases separating them. The CDR3 length is 16 residues. CDR1 is SNHLY and CDR2 is FYNNEI in the germline V gene. The CDR3 here is CASPNLPGDRDYGYTF. The CDR3 DNA follows: TGTGCCAGTCCTAACTTACCAGGGGACCGGGACTATGGCTACACCTTC.

The CDR3 DNA reads as TGTGCCAGCAGCTTAGGACTAGCGATCGACGAGCAGTACGTC. It translates to CASSLGLAIDEQYV. The gene calls are TRBV7-9 and TRBJ2-7; TRBD2 matches 8 bases. Germline loops: CDR1 SEHNR, CDR2 FQNEAQ (reference sequence). V lost 1 base to trimming and J lost 5 bases; unmatched junction nucleotides: 4. The CDR3 is 14 amino acids.

The V and J genes are TRBV10-3 and TRBJ2-5; 8 nucleotides agree with TRBD2. J was trimmed by 7 bases and V by 9 bases; bases with no gene match: 13. The germline V gene has CDR1 ENHRY and CDR2 SYGVKD. The CDR3 sequence is 14 residues long. The CDR3: CAIDSGDGLGTQYF. The CDR3 DNA sequence: TGTGCCATTGATAGCGGGGACGGTTTAGGGACCCAGTACTTC.

This CDR3 reads CASSSRQGHYGYTF. The DNA of the CDR3 is TGTGCCAGCAGCAGCAGACAGGGGCACTATGGCTACACCTTC. V and J are TRBV6-5 and TRBJ1-2, with TRBD1 identical over 8 bases. V lost 6 bases and J lost 3; bases outside the gene matches: 6. The CDR3 contains 14 residues. The V gene's germline CDR1 is MNHEY and CDR2 SVGAGI.

The chain recombines TRBV10-3 with TRBJ1-1, with a possible D match to TRBD1 (5 bases). The V gene lost 0 bases and the J gene lost 6 bases, with 11 bases spanning the gap. The CDR3 runs 14 residues. Germline CDR1 and CDR2: ENHRY and SYGVKD. CDR3 sequence reads: CAISESIRVAEAFF. CDR3 nucleotide sequence: TGTGCCATCAGTGAGTCGATCAGGGTGGCTGAAGCTTTCTTT.

This clone was counted a few times. The chain uses TRBV12-5 and TRBJ2-1; 11 positions match TRBD2. V lost 3 bases, J lost 10 bases, and 2 bases stayed unmatched. Germline CDR1 LGHNT, CDR2 FRNRAP. This CDR3 comprises 13 residues. Here the CDR3 reads CASGFWTSGEQFF. The DNA for the CDR3 is TGTGCTAGTGGTTTTTGGACTAGCGGGGAGCAGTTCTTC.

CDR3 sequence reads: CASSYRTTYGYTF. The CDR3 DNA reads TGTGCCAGCAGTTACCGCACGACCTATGGCTACACCTTC. The chain is built from TRBV6-2 or TRBV6-3 and TRBJ1-2; D call uncertain. The CDR3 sequence is 13 residues long. V was clipped by 2 bases and J by 4 bases, with 8 bases between them. CDR1 and CDR2 (germline): MNHEY, SVGEGT.

The chain joins TRBV6-5 to TRBJ1-2, with D perhaps TRBD1 (5 bases). Trimming removed 0 bases from V and 0 bases from J, with 8 bases in between. The CDR3 extends over 15 amino acids. CDR1 is MNHEY and CDR2 is SVGAGI in the germline V gene. CDR3 DNA: TGTGCCAGCAGTTACTCGGGCAGGGCTAACTATGGCTACACCTTC. The encoded protein is CASSYSGRANYGYTF.

The chain couples TRBV6-5 to TRBJ2-1; D is possibly TRBD2 (5 bases). The CDR3 length is 11 residues. V was clipped by 6 bases and J by 9 bases, with 9 bases between them. CDR1 is MNHEY and CDR2 is SVGAGI in the germline V gene. CDR3 protein: CASRKLGEQFF. As DNA, the CDR3 is TGTGCCAGCAGGAAACTAGGTGAGCAGTTCTTC.

The chain carries TRBV18 and TRBJ1-2; perhaps TRBD1 as D (5 bases). The germline gives CDR1 KGHSH, CDR2 LQKENI. CDR3 length equals 13 residues. V gave up 2 bases and J gave up 5 bases, with 9 bases separating them. The CDR3 reads CASSPDRNYGYTF. The CDR3 region has the DNA TGTGCCAGCTCACCAGACAGAAATTATGGCTACACCTTC. The whole variable domain, remainder taken from reference TRBV18 and TRBJ1-2, is NAGVMQNPRHLVRRRGQEARLRCSPMKGHSHVYWYRQLPEEGLKFMVYLQKENIIDESGMPKERFSAEFPKEGPSILRIQQVVRGDSAAYFCASSPDRNYGYTFGSGTRLTVV.

The chain combines TRBV9 with TRBJ2-1, with TRBD2 matching over 7 bases. V gave up 3 bases and J gave up 6 bases; unmatched junction bases: 18. Germline V CDR1 and CDR2: SGDLS, YYNGEE. This CDR3 is built from 18 residues. CDR3 sequence: CASSAGAGLAGERNEQFF. CDR3 nucleotide sequence: TGTGCCAGCAGCGCCGGAGCGGGACTCGCGGGAGAACGCAATGAGCAGTTCTTC.

For this clone: No DNA is shown, since the ends of the CDR3 on it are uncertain; the CDR3 is the one TCRdb lists. This chain joins TRBV9 and TRBJ2-1; TRBD1 was called by the table and not checked on the DNA. The V gene's germline CDR1 is SGDLS and CDR2 YYNGEE. The CDR3 totals 12 residues, both ends included. CDR3 sequence: CASSVAAGTKFF.

The chain combines TRBV9 with TRBJ1-6, with D perhaps matching TRBD1 (5 bases). This CDR3 spans 14 amino acids. CDR1 is SGDLS, CDR2 YYNGEE, per germline. The V end was cut by 0 bases, the J end by 7 bases, with 8 bases between. CDR3 in DNA: TGTGCCAGCAGCGTAGAGGGGACCAATTCACCCCTCCACTTT. This codes for CASSVEGTNSPLHF.

The chain links TRBV6-2 or TRBV6-3 to TRBJ1-4; possible D gene TRBD1, 5 bases. CDR3 size: 15 residues. Trimming took off 3 bases at V and 8 bases at J, with 16 bases between the two ends. Germline V gene lookup returns CDR1 MNHEY and CDR2 SVGEGT. For the CDR3, the DNA is TGTGCCAGCAGTTATCCGGGCAGGGCGATAGAAAAACTGTTTTTT. It codes for CASSYPGRAIEKLFF.

The count of this clone is one. The chain has TRBV6-5 and TRBJ1-5, with 7 bases that match TRBD1. The CDR3 contains 16 residues. From germline, CDR1 is MNHEY and CDR2 SVGAGI. Losses at the gene ends were 3 bases for V and 3 bases for J; bases not matched to a gene: 8. The CDR3: CASSYSWDRSNQPQHF. The CDR3 bases are TGTGCCAGCAGTTATTCGTGGGACAGATCCAATCAGCCCCAGCATTTT.

This chain links TRBV13 with TRBJ2-1, with 7 bases identical to TRBD2. J was trimmed by 7 bases and V by 3 bases; bases with no gene match: 6. Germline CDR1 reads PRHDT; CDR2 reads FYEKMQ (reference sequence). The CDR3 totals 14 residues. Here the CDR3 DNA reads TGTGCCAGCAGCTTGGCGGGGGTTGCTAATGAGCAGTTCTTC. As protein: CASSLAGVANEQFF.

The V and J genes are TRBV12-3 or TRBV12-4 and TRBJ2-3; D gene ambiguous. Trimming removed 4 bases at V and 5 bases at J, with 4 bases between. The CDR3 is 11 residues long. CDR3 DNA sequence: TGTGCCAGCAGTTCGGGAGATACGCAGTATTTT. Translation: CASSSGDTQYF.